Presented here are 24 T cell receptor beta chains from one specimen sequenced in a study of shared clonotypes between healthy human individuals (dated by TCRdb to the early 2020s). The library came from the immunoSEQ multiplex PCR assay. This immuneACCESS table, as held by TCRdb, lists in-frame sequences with V and J called but not all clones. Of the missing ones, under half trace to an unresolved V gene in checked studies; the others have no known cause. Within this sample are under 600,000 clones, with 60% to 80% of them counted one time only. Around an eighth of the sample rests with the top ten. Specimen: PBMCs. The receptor set was obtained from a woman between 40 and 50 years old in good health. Some clones in this sample may be carry-over from other donors' samples.

The chain joins TRBV7-2 to TRBJ2-7; 11 positions agree with TRBD2. V was clipped by 6 bases and J by 2 bases; unmatched bases: 6. There are 15 residues in the CDR3. The germline CDR1 and CDR2 sequences are SGHTA and FQGNSA. The CDR3 DNA follows: TGTGCCAGCAGGCCAAGACTAGCGGGGACCTACGAGCAGTACTTC. This encodes CASRPRLAGTYEQYF.

The CDR3 DNA follows: TGTGCCAGCAGCTCCACGGTGGGGTCCGGGGAGCTGTTTTTT. It yields the protein CASSSTVGSGELFF. J is TRBJ2-2 and V is TRBV7-2; no reliable D call. This CDR3 spans 14 amino acids. CDR1 and CDR2 (germline): SGHTA, FQGNSA. The germline V and J ends were trimmed by 4 bases and 6 bases, with 12 bases remaining between them.

The chain carries TRBV7-2 and TRBJ1-4; possible D gene TRBD1, 6 bases. Germline V lookup: CDR1 SGHTA, CDR2 FQGNSA. V was shortened by 4 bases and J by 7 bases, with 16 bases between the two germline ends. The CDR3 is made up of 15 amino acids. The CDR3 DNA sequence: TGTGCCAGCAGCTCCTCCGCGGGGGCGGGTGAAAAACTGTTTTTT. As protein: CASSSSAGAGEKLFF.

This clone was detected once. The V and J genes are TRBV7-3 and TRBJ2-5; D gene uncertain. Deletions cut 1 base from V and 4 bases from J, with 7 bases between. CDR3 length equals 13 residues. The germline V gene has CDR1 SGHTA and CDR2 FQGTGA. CDR3 DNA: TGTGCCAGCAGCTTAAGTTTCACAGAGACCCAGTACTTC. Translating it yields CASSLSFTETQYF.

The rearrangement uses TRBV28 and TRBJ1-1; no clear D. V was trimmed by 1 base and J by 4 bases, leaving 4 bases between them. Germline V gene sequence: CDR1 MDHEN, CDR2 SYDVKM. This CDR3 is built from 12 residues. The CDR3 DNA is TGTGCCAGCAGTTTATCCGCCACTGAAGCTTTCTTT. Protein sequence: CASSLSATEAFF.

This clone was detected once. V is TRBV7-9 and J is TRBJ2-5; 14 bases fit TRBD2. The last part of the DNA fits TRBJ2-7 better; the J call may be wrong. The germline V gene encodes CDR1 SEHNR and CDR2 FQNEAQ (reference sequence). The CDR3 loop spans 17 amino acids. The CDR3 region is CASSPRGTSGSAYEQYF. The CDR3 coding sequence is TGTGCCAGCAGCCCCCGGGGGACTAGCGGGAGCGCGTACGAGCAGTACTTC.

CDR3 amino acids: CASSLSGTRPYEQYF. CDR3 bases: TGTGCCAGCAGCTTATCCGGGACAAGGCCCTACGAGCAGTACTTC. The V and J genes are TRBV7-2 and TRBJ2-7; D might be TRBD1 (6 bases). The CDR3 runs 15 residues. Germline V gene sequence: CDR1 SGHTA, CDR2 FQGNSA. The ends were cut back, 2 bases at V and 2 bases at J, with 13 bases in the middle.

The genes are TRBV27 and TRBJ2-7, with no clear D. V was trimmed by 0 bases and J by 0 bases, leaving 9 bases between them. The CDR3 covers 15 residues. The germline CDR1 and CDR2 sequences are MNHEY and SMNVEV (reference sequence). CDR3 sequence reads: CASSLSPRSSYEQYF. The DNA for the CDR3 is TGTGCCAGCAGTTTATCACCCCGAAGCTCCTACGAGCAGTACTTC.

This chain links TRBV11-2 with TRBJ2-3; 10 bases line up with TRBD2. The CDR3 covers 16 residues. J gave up 5 bases and V 5 bases, and 10 bases lay outside the gene matches. Per germline, CDR1 SGHAT and CDR2 FQNNGV. The CDR3 nucleotides read TGTGCCAGCAGCATCCCTAGCGGGAGAGATCTAGATACGCAGTATTTT. Amino acids: CASSIPSGRDLDTQYF.

The V call is TRBV25-1, the J call TRBJ2-5, with TRBD2 as a possible D gene (5 bases). Looked up from germline, CDR1 is MGHDK and CDR2 is SYGVNS. The CDR3 runs 14 residues. Trimming stripped 1 base from V and 3 bases from J, with 9 bases between. The CDR3 coding sequence is TGTGCCAGCAGTGAATGGGGAGATGAAGAGACCCAGTACTTC. Its protein product is CASSEWGDEETQYF. The full variable domain, in which reference TRBV25-1 and TRBJ2-5 provide the parts outside the CDR3, is EADIYQTPRYLVIGTGKKITLECSQTMGHDKMYWYQQDPGMELHLIHYSYGVNSTEKGDLSSESTVSRIRTEHFPLTLESARPSHTSQYLCASSEWGDEETQYFGPGTRLLVL.

Only one count was recorded for this clone. The genes are TRBV6-5 and TRBJ2-7, with D possibly called TRBD1 or TRBD2 (5 bases each). V lost 11 bases to trimming and J lost 6 bases, with 17 bases between them. Germline V gene sequence: CDR1 MNHEY, CDR2 SVGAGI. This CDR3 is built from 12 residues. The CDR3 is CAFRGLGREQYF. For the CDR3, the DNA is TGTGCCTTCAGAGGCCTGGGACGCGAGCAGTACTTC.

The rearrangement uses TRBV28 and TRBJ2-7; D might be TRBD1 (6 bases). Germline loops: CDR1 MDHEN, CDR2 SYDVKM. Trimming took 5 bases from V and 4 from J, leaving 12 bases between them. The CDR3 loop spans 13 amino acids. In DNA form, the CDR3 reads TGTGCCAGCAGTCCGGGACACTCGTACGAGCAGTACTTC. Its translation is CASSPGHSYEQYF. Filled out from reference TRBV28 and TRBJ2-7, the complete variable domain reads DVKVTQSSRYLVKRTGEKVFLECVQDMDHENMFWYRQDPGLGLRLIYFSYDVKMKEKGDIPEGYSVSREKKERFSLILESASTNQTSMYLCASSPGHSYEQYFGPGTRLTVT.

The chain has TRBV9 and TRBJ2-3, with 7 bases fitting TRBD1. Trimming removed 2 bases from V and 1 base from J; junction bases left unmatched: 7. The CDR3 spans 16 residues. Germline values: CDR1 SGDLS, CDR2 YYNGEE. The CDR3 reads CASSVSRGHGTDTQYF. The CDR3 DNA follows: TGTGCCAGCAGCGTTAGTAGGGGGCATGGCACAGATACGCAGTATTTT.

V gene TRBV29-1 combines with J gene TRBJ1-2; unclear D gene. Germline V lookup: CDR1 SQVTM, CDR2 ANQGSEA. The CDR3 is 14 amino acids. The V gene lost 2 bases and the J gene lost 2 bases, with 12 bases spanning the gap. The CDR3 here is CSVEKRTSNYGYTF. In nucleotides, the CDR3 is TGCAGCGTTGAAAAACGGACGTCGAACTATGGCTACACCTTC.

The chain recombines TRBV4-1 with TRBJ2-2; D gene uncertain. In germline, CDR1 is MGHRA, CDR2 YSYEKL. This CDR3 has 14 amino acids. Between the trimmed V and J ends, which lost 4 bases and 1 base, there was a span of 7 bases. The CDR3 reads CASSPSKNTGELFF. CDR3 DNA: TGCGCCAGCAGCCCCTCCAAGAACACCGGGGAGCTGTTTTTT.

This clone is a singleton in its sample. Different DNA sequences within this sample yield the same CDR3. The chain uses TRBV11-2 and TRBJ1-5, with D uncertain. V shed 1 base and J shed 5 bases, with 6 bases lying between them. The CDR3 contains 13 residues. The germline gives CDR1 SGHAT, CDR2 FQNNGV. CDR3: CASSLVSDQPQHF. CDR3 DNA: TGTGCCAGCAGCTTAGTTTCGGATCAGCCCCAGCATTTT.

The chain is built from TRBV5-4 and TRBJ1-2; TRBD1 aligns across 7 bases. Losses at the gene ends were 2 bases for V and 2 bases for J; bases not matched to a gene: 6. The V gene's germline CDR1 is SGHNT and CDR2 YYREEE (reference sequence). This CDR3 comprises 15 residues. CDR3 sequence reads: CASSFGAGGNYGYTF. The CDR3 DNA reads as TGTGCCAGCAGCTTCGGGGCAGGGGGAAACTATGGCTACACCTTC.

The chain couples TRBV27 to TRBJ2-3; 9 nucleotides agree with TRBD2. CDR1 and CDR2 (germline): MNHEY, SMNVEV (reference sequence). V gave up 8 bases and J gave up 2 bases; unmatched junction bases: 5. The CDR3 contains 14 residues. CDR3 nucleotides: TGTGCCAGCCGCCGACTAGCGGCCACAGATACGCAGTATTTT. Translating it yields CASRRLAATDTQYF.

The chain uses TRBV6-1 and TRBJ2-4; perhaps TRBD2 as D (6 bases). Germline V gives CDR1 MNHNS, CDR2 SASEGT. The CDR3 sequence is 15 residues long. V was shortened by 9 bases and J by 1 base, with 16 bases between the two germline ends. CDR3 residues: CASETRTSAKNIQYF. Here the CDR3 DNA reads TGTGCCAGTGAGACTAGAACCAGTGCCAAAAACATTCAGTACTTC.

This clone has just a few counts. The sample contains more than one DNA sequence encoding this CDR3. The genes are TRBV4-2 and TRBJ1-5; no definite D call. The CDR3 loop spans 15 amino acids. V was trimmed by 0 bases and J by 4 bases, leaving 10 bases between them. CDR1 is LGHNA and CDR2 is YNFKEQ in the germline V gene. DNA of the CDR3: TGTGCCAGCAGCCAAGATGGGGTCCAAAATCAGCCCCAGCATTTT. It codes for CASSQDGVQNQPQHF.

The chain has TRBV25-1 and TRBJ2-1, with 8 bases fitting TRBD2. The CDR3 is 15 residues long. The V gene's germline CDR1 is MGHDK and CDR2 SYGVNS. Germline trimming cut 4 bases from V and 10 bases from J; bases unmatched to any gene: 12. CDR3 amino acids: CASSVAGLETGEQFF. The CDR3 DNA reads as TGTGCCAGCAGTGTAGCGGGACTAGAAACCGGCGAGCAGTTCTTC.

Concerning this clone: Just one base apart from a much larger clone, this may be a read error. Other DNA sequences of this sample code for an identical CDR3. Written as DNA, the CDR3 is TGTGCCAGCAGTTTAAGATACGAGCAGTACTTC. Translated: CASSLRYEQYF. This rearrangement joins TRBV28 to TRBJ2-7; D is unresolved. The CDR3 is 11 amino acids. Germline V CDR1 and CDR2: MDHEN, SYDVKM. The V and J ends lost 2 bases and 4 bases respectively, with 3 bases between them.

This chain uses TRBV10-3 with TRBJ1-5, with 7 nucleotides matching TRBD1. J gave up 3 bases and V 6 bases, and 5 bases lay outside the gene matches. CDR1 ENHRY and CDR2 SYGVKD come from the germline V gene. The CDR3 length is 14 residues. CDR3 loop: CAISPDRVNQPQHF. CDR3 in DNA: TGTGCCATCAGCCCAGACAGGGTCAATCAGCCCCAGCATTTT.

The J gene is TRBJ2-1, the V gene TRBV18; D ambiguous. The CDR3 has 14 amino acids. V was trimmed by 4 bases and J by 5 bases, leaving 12 bases between them. In germline, CDR1 is KGHSH, CDR2 LQKENI. The CDR3 nucleotides read TGTGCCAGCTCACGGGGTATTACGGACAATGAGCAGTTCTTC. This codes for CASSRGITDNEQFF.